One and the same sample provided the 29 T cell receptor beta chains below, sequenced in a study of regulatory T cells in long-lasting Graves disease. HTBI primers from iRepertoire and Arm-PCR of CDR3 regions yielded the TCR beta libraries. MiXCR was run by TCRdb on the multiplex PCR reads, yielding one entry per CDR3 protein. The sample has about 660,000 distinct CDR3 sequences; 25% to 35% are singletons. Sample time point: persistent/refractory GD, antithyroid drugs over 5 years with positive TRAb. Construction of the TCR library relied on RNA isolated from PBMCs. Sequenced here: peripheral blood mononuclear cells (PBMCs), sampled when the disease was refractory, from a patient treated with antithyroid drugs. The receptors derive from a female donor with Graves disease.

Ten or more counts support this clonotype. The rearrangement links TRBV12-3 or TRBV12-4 to TRBJ2-5; 8 bases fit TRBD1. The CDR3 runs to 12 residues. Trimming cost V 6 bases and J 6 bases; bases outside gene matches: 3. The CDR3 coding sequence is TGTGCCAGCAGCAGACAGGGGCAGACCCAGTACTTC. Translating gives CASSRQGQTQYF.

V gene TRBV29-1 combines with J gene TRBJ2-3; TRBD1 is a possible D gene (5 bases). The germline CDR1 and CDR2 sequences are SQVTM and ANQGSEA. V was pared by 3 bases and J by 5 bases, with 9 bases between. The CDR3 totals 12 residues. The CDR3 region is CSVDRTGDTQYF. CDR3 in DNA: TGCAGCGTTGACCGAACAGGAGATACGCAGTATTTT.

This clonotype was counted only a few times. This chain links TRBV14 with TRBJ1-1, with D possibly being TRBD1 (6 bases). Trimming stripped 0 bases from V and 4 bases from J, with 18 bases between. This CDR3 has 17 residues. From germline, CDR1 is SGHDN and CDR2 FVKESK. CDR3 in amino acids: CASSQELILRGGTEAFF. The CDR3 nucleotides read TGTGCCAGCAGCCAAGAATTGATACTCCGAGGGGGCACTGAAGCTTTCTTT.

This chain connects TRBV5-1 to TRBJ1-2; D uncertain. Germline CDR1 SGHRS, CDR2 YFSETQ. The CDR3 is 15 amino acids. V dropped 5 bases and J dropped 2 bases, with 16 bases sitting between them. In nucleotides, the CDR3 is TGCGCCAGCAGTTCCTCTTCCGACGGAAACTATGGCTACACCTTC. Its translation is CASSSSSDGNYGYTF.

This clonotype was detected ten times or more. CDR3 amino acids: CASSELAGGTQYF. CDR3 nucleotide sequence: TGTGCCAGCAGTGAACTAGCGGGAGGTACGCAGTATTTT. The genes are TRBV2 and TRBJ2-3; TRBD2 matches at 11 bases. CDR1 SNHLY and CDR2 FYNNEI come from the germline V gene. The CDR3 is 13 residues long. The V and J ends lost 2 bases and 8 bases, in that order; junction bases with no gene match: 0.

The rearrangement links TRBV12-5 to TRBJ1-6; perhaps TRBD1 as D (5 bases). The germline gives CDR1 LGHNT, CDR2 FRNRAP. Deletions cut 0 bases from V and 7 bases from J, with 16 bases between. CDR3 size: 17 residues. DNA of the CDR3: TGTGCTAGTGGTTTGGTACTAAAGGGACTCCCCAATTCACCCCTCCACTTT. Amino acid sequence: CASGLVLKGLPNSPLHF.

This chain links TRBV11-2 with TRBJ1-1; D is unresolved. The V end was cut by 1 base, the J end by 10 bases, with 13 bases between. Germline lookup yields CDR1 SGHAT and CDR2 FQNNGV. This CDR3 has 13 amino acids. The CDR3 protein is CASSLGVVTVAFF. CDR3 sequence (DNA): TGTGCCAGCAGCTTAGGAGTGGTCACGGTAGCTTTCTTT.

In this sample, this clonotype turned up many times. The chain carries TRBV6-1 and TRBJ1-5; 8 nucleotides line up with TRBD1. V lost 6 bases to trimming and J lost 3 bases; unmatched junction nucleotides: 7. Germline-derived CDR1 and CDR2 are MNHNS and SASEGT. The CDR3 is made up of 15 amino acids. CDR3 nucleotides: TGTGCCAGCAGGGACAGGGCGGTGAACAATCAGCCCCAGCATTTT. It codes for CASRDRAVNNQPQHF.

The chain links TRBV5-1 to TRBJ2-1; TRBD2 matches 14 bases. V gave up 4 bases and J gave up 3 bases; unmatched junction bases: 15. The CDR3 loop spans 20 amino acids. Germline CDR1 is SGHRS and CDR2 is YFSETQ. CDR3 bases: TGCGCCAGCAGCAGAATGAATCCGGGACTAGCGGGAGTTGGCTACAATGAGCAGTTCTTC. Amino acid sequence: CASSRMNPGLAGVGYNEQFF. The full variable domain, in which reference TRBV5-1 and TRBJ2-1 provide the parts outside the CDR3, is KAGVTQTPRYLIKTRGQQVTLSCSPISGHRSVSWYQQTPGQGLQFLFEYFSETQRNKGNFPGRFSGRQFSNSRSEMNVSTLELGDSALYLCASSRMNPGLAGVGYNEQFFGPGTRLTVL.

To note about this clonotype: A read error may account for a junction end that differs from germline. V usage is TRBV7-7 and J usage is TRBJ1-5; D gene uncertain. The germline V gene encodes CDR1 SSHAT and CDR2 FNYEAQ (reference sequence). The CDR3 has 15 residues. The DNA for the CDR3 is TGTGCTAGCAGGCCGGACCGAAATAGCAATCAGCCCCAGCATTTT. Translated: CASRPDRNSNQPQHF.

This clonotype was counted only a few times. The chain recombines TRBV4-1 with TRBJ2-5; 8 positions match TRBD2. CDR3 length equals 15 residues. The V and J ends lost 2 bases and 5 bases, in that order; junction bases with no gene match: 7. Per germline, CDR1 MGHRA and CDR2 YSYEKL. CDR3 nucleotide sequence: TGCGCCAGCAGCCAACGGGAGGGGAGGGCGGAGACCCAGTACTTC. As protein: CASSQREGRAETQYF.

This clonotype was counted only a few times. The chain has TRBV20-1 and TRBJ1-5; TRBD1 aligns across 8 bases. The length of the CDR3 is 13 residues. V was clipped by 5 bases and J by 2 bases; unmatched bases: 2. Looked up from germline, CDR1 is DFQATT and CDR2 is SNEGSKA (reference sequence). The CDR3 nucleotides read TGCAGTGCTGCGACAGGGGGCAATCAGCCCCAGCATTTT. This sequence encodes CSAATGGNQPQHF.

This clonotype was observed a few times. CDR3 sequence (DNA): TGTGCCAGCAGTGACACACAGGGCATGAACACTGAAGCTTTCTTT. As protein: CASSDTQGMNTEAFF. The V and J genes are TRBV25-1 and TRBJ1-1; a possible D gene is TRBD1 (6 bases). CDR1 MGHDK and CDR2 SYGVNS come from the germline V gene. Trimming took off 3 bases at V and 0 bases at J, with 11 bases between the two ends. The CDR3 spans 15 residues.

This chain links TRBV7-3 with TRBJ1-1; weak D call: TRBD1 (5 bases). Germline V lookup: CDR1 SGHTA, CDR2 FQGTGA. The CDR3 totals 16 residues. V was cut by 2 bases and J by 0 bases, with 13 bases left in between. The CDR3 DNA follows: TGTGCCAGCAGCTTAGAAGGGGTTGCAATGAACACTGAAGCTTTCTTT. Translated: CASSLEGVAMNTEAFF.

This CDR3 reads CASSEFRGVGYEQYF. CDR3 nucleotide sequence: TGTGCCAGCAGTGAATTCCGGGGGGTTGGATACGAGCAGTACTTC. The V and J genes are TRBV2 and TRBJ2-7; TRBD2 aligns across 7 bases. The junction had 8 bases not matched to a gene; V was cut back by 2 bases and J by 4 bases. The CDR3 sequence is 15 residues long. CDR1 is SNHLY, CDR2 FYNNEI, per germline.

The V call is TRBV30, the J call TRBJ1-2; no reliable D call. The CDR3 runs 13 residues. V gave up 2 bases and J gave up 8 bases, with 15 bases separating them. The germline V gene encodes CDR1 GTSNPN and CDR2 SVGIG (reference sequence). Here the CDR3 DNA reads TGTGCCTGGAGTTTTGAAGGGCGTTGGGGCTACACCTTC. Amino acid sequence: CAWSFEGRWGYTF.

This clonotype has just a few counts. V and J are TRBV5-6 and TRBJ1-6; TRBD1 might be the D (5 bases). Trimming removed 1 base at V and 6 bases at J, with 14 bases between. The CDR3 covers 16 residues. Germline CDR1 SGHDT, CDR2 YYEEEE. As DNA, the CDR3 is TGTGCCAGCAGCTTGTCGCAGGGTGGTCGTAATTCACCCCTCCACTTT. Protein sequence: CASSLSQGGRNSPLHF.

V is TRBV2 and J is TRBJ2-2, with 11 bases fitting TRBD2. Trimming at V came to 1 base and at J to 0 bases, leaving 7 bases not matched to a gene. In germline, CDR1 is SNHLY, CDR2 FYNNEI. The CDR3 is 19 amino acids. The CDR3 spells CASSEVGSGRGTNTGELFF. The DNA of the CDR3 is TGTGCCAGCAGTGAAGTAGGTAGCGGGAGGGGTACGAACACCGGGGAGCTGTTTTTT.

Only a few counts were recorded for this clonotype. The chain recombines TRBV29-1 with TRBJ1-1; no definite D call. CDR1 is SQVTM, CDR2 ANQGSEA, per germline. This CDR3 has 14 residues. The V and J ends lost 2 bases and 1 base respectively, with 11 bases between them. CDR3 residues: CSVELSGRNTEAFF. The CDR3 DNA reads TGCAGCGTTGAATTGTCGGGCAGGAACACTGAAGCTTTCTTT. The full variable domain, its missing parts supplied by reference TRBV29-1 and TRBJ1-1, is SAVISQKPSRDICQRGTSLTIQCQVDSQVTMMFWYRQQPGQSLTLIATANQGSEATYESGFVIDKFPISRPNLTFSTLTVSNMSPEDSSIYLCSVELSGRNTEAFFGQGTRLTVV.

The chain carries TRBV30 and TRBJ1-1, with D possibly TRBD1 on 5 matching bases. Germline CDR1 is GTSNPN and CDR2 is SVGIG (reference sequence). The ends were cut back, 3 bases at V and 0 bases at J, with 11 bases in the middle. This CDR3 has 14 amino acids. The CDR3, as DNA: TGTGCCTGGAGGAGACAGCACATGAACACTGAAGCTTTCTTT. Residues: CAWRRQHMNTEAFF.

V is TRBV20-1 and J is TRBJ2-7; D is uncertain. The CDR3 has 17 residues. CDR1 is DFQATT and CDR2 is SNEGSKA in the germline V gene (reference sequence). V was shortened by 7 bases and J by 2 bases, with 27 bases between the two germline ends. DNA for the CDR3: TGCAGTGGCCCCGGCCAGATGACACTCCCACGCACCTACGAGCAGTACTTC. Its translation is CSGPGQMTLPRTYEQYF.

This clonotype was counted at least ten times. The genes are TRBV28 and TRBJ2-5; unclear D gene. Germline V lookup: CDR1 MDHEN, CDR2 SYDVKM. The CDR3 covers 15 residues. V lost 3 bases and J lost 0, with 11 bases in between. The CDR3 loop is CASSLRQWNQETQYF. The CDR3 DNA sequence: TGTGCCAGCAGTTTGCGGCAGTGGAACCAAGAGACCCAGTACTTC.

The genes are TRBV7-2 and TRBJ2-3; either TRBD1 or TRBD2 may fit D (5 bases each). Germline CDR1 SGHTA, CDR2 FQGNSA. Trimming pared 3 bases from V and 4 bases from J, leaving 11 bases between. This CDR3 spans 14 amino acids. CDR3 residues: CASSFKVGADTQYF. The DNA of the CDR3 is TGTGCCAGCAGCTTCAAGGTGGGGGCAGATACGCAGTATTTT.

The chain has TRBV28 and TRBJ2-7; possible D gene TRBD2, 6 bases. Germline assignment: CDR1 MDHEN and CDR2 SYDVKM. The CDR3 is 15 residues long. V was trimmed by 5 bases and J by 3 bases, leaving 17 bases between them. The CDR3 DNA is TGTGCCAGCAGTGGGGGACTGGAGGCCTTCTACGAGCAGTACTTC. It is translated as CASSGGLEAFYEQYF.

At least ten counts were recorded for this clonotype. V is TRBV12-3 or TRBV12-4 and J is TRBJ2-2; 9 bases fit TRBD2. J lost 1 base, V lost 3 bases, and 3 bases had no gene match. This CDR3 comprises 16 residues. The CDR3 bases are TGTGCCAGCAGTTTTGCGGGAGGGGGGAACACCGGGGAGCTGTTTTTT. Its protein is CASSFAGGGNTGELFF.

The sample holds a few counts of this clonotype. This CDR3 reads CASSPGSSNTEAFF. As DNA, the CDR3 is TGTGCCAGCAGTCCTGGGTCTTCGAACACTGAAGCTTTCTTT. The chain has TRBV12-3 or TRBV12-4 and TRBJ1-1; D gene ambiguous. The CDR3 has 14 residues. V lost 5 bases and J 1 base, leaving 11 bases between the germline ends.

This clonotype came up many times. The CDR3 region is CASSLAGQAQETQYF. For the CDR3, the DNA is TGTGCCAGCAGCTTAGCGGGACAAGCACAAGAGACCCAGTACTTC. The J gene is TRBJ2-5, the V gene TRBV11-2; tentatively, D is TRBD1 (6 bases). This CDR3 has 15 residues. V lost 1 base and J lost 2, with 11 bases in between. Germline CDR1 and CDR2: SGHAT and FQNNGV.

This chain connects TRBV14 to TRBJ1-5; no firm D call. Germline V gene sequence: CDR1 SGHDN, CDR2 FVKESK. V lost 5 bases and J 3 bases, leaving 8 bases between the germline ends. This CDR3 spans 13 amino acids. The DNA of the CDR3 is TGTGCCAGCAGCGACGGGTTCAATCAGCCCCAGCATTTT. Translated: CASSDGFNQPQHF.

The J gene is TRBJ2-7, the V gene TRBV7-3; possibly TRBD1 or TRBD2 for D (6 bases each). The ends were cut back, 3 bases at V and 7 bases at J, with 13 bases in the middle. The CDR3 extends over 13 amino acids. Per the germline V gene, CDR1 is SGHTA and CDR2 is FQGTGA. The CDR3 is CASSLAGAGEQYF. DNA for the CDR3: TGTGCCAGCAGCTTGGCAGGGGCGGGGGAGCAGTACTTC.